A selection of T cell receptor beta chains follows, all from one sample in a study of blood T cell repertoires in COVID-19. Some clones are missing from TCRdb's copy, which holds only in-frame ones; the method was immunoSEQ multiplex PCR. The sample consists of 200,000 to 300,000 clones, around 83% of them appearing once. Material for sequencing was peripheral blood. The origin of the receptors is a woman aged 60-75 years with active or convalescent COVID-19. Both conserved end residues are trimmed from each CDR3. The order of the fields is CDR3 length, J gene, V gene, CDR3 protein.

13 | TRBJ1-1 | TRBV19 | ASSISGLRNTEAF
13 | TRBJ2-1 | TRBV5-1 | ASSLVVGPYNEQF
13 | TRBJ1-2 | TRBV18 | ASSPITGDNYGYT
11 | TRBJ2-1 | TRBV30 | AWSKGWYNEQF
16 | TRBJ2-3 | TRBV9 | ASSAPGTSGASTDTQY
9 | TRBJ1-2 | TRBV7-9 | ASQGNYGYT
13 | TRBJ2-3 | TRBV25-1 | ASSGYRGRRDTQY
14 | TRBJ1-1 | TRBV5-6 | ASSPLGTDEFTEAF
12 | TRBJ1-4 | TRBV6-5 | ASSYGGGGEKLF
13 | TRBJ1-5 | TRBV28 | ASSSGQGNNQPQH
13 | TRBJ2-7 | TRBV6-2/TRBV6-3 | ASSYSNRGKYEQY
13 | TRBJ1-1 | TRBV6-5 | ASSYSVQGVTEAF
13 | TRBJ1-2 | TRBV5-8 | ASSPGTPVGYGYT
13 | TRBJ2-3 | TRBV9 | ASSVGAGETDTQY
12 | TRBJ2-7 | TRBV2 | ASSAGQGTYEQY
11 | TRBJ1-2 | TRBV18 | ASSPIGVYGYT
15 | TRBJ2-1 | TRBV2 | ASSEGFGGQGYNEQF
11 | TRBJ1-1 | TRBV2 | ASTGLTNTEAF
13 | TRBJ1-6 | TRBV23-1 | ASSQPHRGRSPLH
13 | TRBJ1-2 | TRBV19 | ASSMTAQRGYGYT
12 | TRBJ2-7 | TRBV10-3 | AISSPGQVHEQY
14 | TRBJ2-2 | TRBV7-6 | ASSFRPDRGTGELF
13 | TRBJ2-7 | TRBV2 | ASTQVGQGELEQY
14 | TRBJ1-1 | TRBV21-1 | ASSLRTGKENTEAF
11 | TRBJ1-1 | TRBV6-5 | ASRGTVNTEAF
12 | TRBJ2-3 | TRBV5-1 | ASSPRVEGDTQY
12 | TRBJ2-3 | TRBV2 | ASKNGGATDTQY
17 | TRBJ2-2 | TRBV7-3 | ASSPVSVAGAANTGELF
12 | TRBJ1-1 | TRBV7-3 | ASSTNSGSTEAF
12 | TRBJ1-2 | TRBV16 | ASSRGQEGYGYT
11 | TRBJ2-5 | TRBV19 | ASSIILQETQY
13 | TRBJ1-1 | TRBV7-2 | ASSLLLQINTEAF
10 | TRBJ1-1 | TRBV7-9 | ASSPRGTEAF
13 | TRBJ1-4 | TRBV30 | AWRRGTGANEKLF
11 | TRBJ1-4 | TRBV6-5 | ASSQTRLEKLF
11 | TRBJ1-6 | TRBV18 | ASSRDRQGGLH
13 | TRBJ1-2 | TRBV19 | ASSKGQMNNYGYT
13 | TRBJ2-7 | TRBV4-2 | ASSQGSGEVYEQY
12 | TRBJ1-6 | TRBV9 | ASSVDGVVSPLH
12 | TRBJ2-7 | TRBV7-2 | ASSLLGAGYEQY
10 | TRBJ2-3 | TRBV9 | ASSVGADTQY
12 | TRBJ1-2 | TRBV27 | ASSYTGVGYGYT
12 | TRBJ1-4 | TRBV6-2/TRBV6-3 | ASSYGTNNEKLF
12 | TRBJ1-2 | TRBV29-1 | SVDPGGRVRGYT
15 | TRBJ2-1 | TRBV4-3 | ASSQQPLRQGAYEQF
12 | TRBJ2-7 | TRBV5-1 | ASRAWGDNYEQY
12 | TRBJ1-3 | TRBV15 | ATSREQGHNTIY
11 | TRBJ2-2 | TRBV7-2 | ASSFKGGGELF
12 | TRBJ1-6 | TRBV6-4 | ASSAGPYNSPLH
10 | TRBJ1-2 | TRBV5-6 | ASSLVPGGYT
11 | TRBJ2-7 | TRBV29-1 | SVLGQGRSEQY
12 | TRBJ1-1 | TRBV5-5 | ASSLGTANTEAF
12 | TRBJ2-5 | TRBV25-1 | ASSDSSGGETQY
15 | TRBJ1-5 | TRBV19 | ASSMNRSGGSNQPQH
13 | TRBJ2-3 | TRBV7-8 | ASSRVRDLGDTQY
14 | TRBJ1-2 | TRBV5-4 | ASSAGGQGNHYGYT
11 | TRBJ2-1 | TRBV9 | ASSVATSNEQF